Given below is one T cell receptor beta chain in context. This clone's antigen is unknown. The sample holds no much larger clone one base away, and base qualities are not on file. Sequences SGHTA (CDR1) and FQGNSA (CDR2) are obtained from the germline V gene. The CDR3 numbers 12 residues from cysteine through phenylalanine. The CDR3 DNA has 36 bases and is translated from base 1. The V and J ends are trimmed by 3 bases and 4 bases, leaving 5 bases between them. Systemically healthy Caucasian individuals from Russia, 39 in total and aged roughly 6 to 100 years, were included as donors. Each donor gave ten milliliters of peripheral blood, collected into EDTA-treated Vacutainer tubes. PBMCs were isolated by Ficoll-Paque density-gradient centrifugation, with at least 7 million obtained per sample. Total RNA, at least 6 micrograms per sample, was extracted from PBMCs with Trizol reagent. The percentages of naive CD45RAhigh/CD27high T cells were determined by flow cytometry on a PBMC aliquot from every donor.

The source of the sample is a study of blood T cells in healthy people across ages (dated by TCRdb to about 2015). About the full investigation: In model experiments, template switching captured roughly one uniquely barcoded TCR beta cDNA molecule for every two T cells. Using deep sequencing normalized with unique cDNA molecular identifiers, the study measured how TCR beta repertoire diversity changes with age. The donors were divided into four age groups: young (average approximately 17 years), middle-aged (around 37), aged (about 60) and long-lived (more than 75). To avoid experimental bias, donors of different ages were distributed randomly across sequencing lanes. Two additional independent replicas of 1 million unique cDNA reads from the same blood draw were analyzed for two donors (one aged 18 to 30 and one aged 80 or older). Overall study outcomes, separate from this receptor: A strong correlation was found between observed TCR beta diversity and the percentage of naive T cells measured by flow cytometry. Donor CMV infection status was unknown, potentially confounding age-related changes in expanded clonotypes. Estimates of total diversity based on one million sequenced T cells were considered lower bounds and underestimates. As age increased, observed TCR beta diversity per million T cells dropped in a roughly linear way, and a significant reduction was already evident by age about 40. The long-lived group showed more naive CD4+ T cells, fewer expanded clones and increased TCR diversity than the aged group, suggesting age selection. Bulk unsorted PBMC profiling prevented conclusive comparison of naive and antigen-experienced compartments.

Library generation was performed with 5' RACE. For sequencing, an Illumina HiSeq 2500 was employed. A second 7 to 11 cycle PCR used a sample-barcoded 5' primer and a J-beta primer mix. A template-switch 5' adaptor carrying 12 random nucleotides introduced a unique molecular identifier onto each TCR beta cDNA molecule. Each sample yielded at least 2.5 million CDR3-containing paired-end reads. The Mint cDNA synthesis kit, primed by a TRBC-specific oligonucleotide, was used to synthesize first-strand cDNA from all RNA. After uracil-DNA glycosylase treatment, a first 18-cycle PCR used universal primers M1SS and BC2_uni_R on all cDNA. The authors processed their data as follows. Each sample was normalized by randomly selecting 1 million high-quality reads, each carrying a distinct molecular identifier. Reads with shared molecular identifiers were discarded instead of being binned into consensus sequences. MiTCR, with a Q25 quality threshold and the strictest error-elimination algorithm, was used for CDR3 identification, clonotype clustering and error correction. A nonparametric unseen species model with Euler transformation was used to estimate lower-bound total TCR beta diversity. TCRdb reanalyzed the raw reads on its own, using fastp at Q25 for trimming and MiXCR for clone calling, and kept in-frame beta chains. Identical CDR3 proteins give one entry, which carries the most common genes and DNA. TCRdb's processing, not the authors' own work, is the source of the V and J calls. The table for this sample lists hundreds of thousands of distinct CDR3 sequences; roughly 43% of them were counted only once. The ten biggest clones cover 25% to 30% of the sample.

The receptor chain draws on TRBV7-2 and TRBJ2-3; no confident D gene assignment can be made. The sequenced sample was blood. The receptor's source is a man at least 80 years old in good health. The CDR3 protein: CASSFLADTQYF. Here is the DNA: TGTGCCAGCAGCTTTCTGGCAGATACGCAGTATTTT.